This T cell receptor beta chain was recorded in a study of human T cells and chemical hapten exposure. Each CDR3 protein gets one entry after TCRdb re-called the RACE reads with MiXCR. The data hold 90,000 to 120,000 distinct CDR3 sequences, with 11% observed a single time. Indicated time point: patch test 1, 2 weeks after DPC sensitization. Specified treatment: therapeutic diphenylcyclopropenone sensitization with weekly scalp DPC. This clonotype has at least ten counts. The specimen comprised whole blood, sampled in connection with sensitization to the hapten diphenylcyclopropenone (DPC). The TCR originated in a woman aged 40 to 49 with alopecia areata. Some clones in this sample may be carry-over from other donors' samples.

The CDR3 region is CATRQGNGRQETQYF. CDR3 bases: TGTGCCACCCGACAGGGGAACGGTCGTCAAGAGACCCAGTACTTC. The V and J genes are TRBV25-1 and TRBJ2-5, with 8 bases aligning to TRBD1. After removal of 10 bases from V and 2 bases from J, the junction contained 12 bases not matched to a gene. This CDR3 has 15 amino acids. Looked up from germline, CDR1 is MGHDK and CDR2 is SYGVNS.